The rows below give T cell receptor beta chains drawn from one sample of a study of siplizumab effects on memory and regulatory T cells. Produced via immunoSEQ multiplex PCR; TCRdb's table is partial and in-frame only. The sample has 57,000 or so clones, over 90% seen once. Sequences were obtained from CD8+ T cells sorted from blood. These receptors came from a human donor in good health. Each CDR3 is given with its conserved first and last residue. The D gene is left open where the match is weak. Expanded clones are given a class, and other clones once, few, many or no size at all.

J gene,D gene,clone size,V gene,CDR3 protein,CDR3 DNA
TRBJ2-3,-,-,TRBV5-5,CASSLSRVGTDTQYF,TGTGCCAGCAGCTTGTCTAGGGTTGGCACAGATACGCAGTATTTT
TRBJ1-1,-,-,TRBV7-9,CASSSGAPVLGDTEAFF,TGTGCCAGCAGCTCGGGGGCCCCAGTACTGGGGGACACTGAAGCTTTCTTT
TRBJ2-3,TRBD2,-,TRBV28,CASSTYPGLATDTQYF,TGTGCCAGCAGTACCTATCCGGGACTAGCTACAGATACGCAGTATTTT
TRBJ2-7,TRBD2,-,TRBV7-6,CASSPTSGSYEQYF,TGTGCCAGCAGCCCGACTAGCGGGAGCTACGAGCAGTACTTC
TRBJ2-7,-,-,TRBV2,CASSGGFEQYF,TGTGCCAGCTCGGGCGGTTTCGAGCAGTACTTC
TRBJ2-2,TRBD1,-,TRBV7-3,CASTHGQGRAGELFF,TGTGCCAGCACCCATGGACAGGGGCGGGCCGGGGAGCTGTTTTTT
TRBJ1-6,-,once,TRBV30,CAWNSLREGPLHF,TGTGCCTGGAATAGCCTAAGAGAGGGACCCCTCCACTTT
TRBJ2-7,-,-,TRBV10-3,CAISGQGLAYEQYF,TGTGCCATCAGTGGACAGGGACTAGCCTACGAGCAGTACTTC
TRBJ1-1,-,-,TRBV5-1,CASSLVRTTEAFF,TGCGCCAGCAGCTTGGTTCGGACTACTGAAGCTTTCTTT
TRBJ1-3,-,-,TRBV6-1,CASKRIGSGNTIYF,TGTGCCAGCAAGAGAATAGGCTCTGGAAACACCATATATTTT
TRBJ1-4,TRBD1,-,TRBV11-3,CASSSYRGANEKLFF,TGTGCCAGCAGCTCATACAGGGGTGCTAATGAAAAACTGTTTTTT
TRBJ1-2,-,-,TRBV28,CASSLTGTSYGYTF,TGTGCCAGCAGTTTAACAGGGACCTCCTATGGCTACACCTTC
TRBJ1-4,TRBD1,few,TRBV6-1,CASSVETGDPEKLFF,TGTGCCAGCAGTGTCGAGACAGGGGATCCTGAAAAACTGTTTTTT
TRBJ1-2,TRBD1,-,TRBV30,CAWSVLKQGLFYGYTF,TGTGCCTGGAGCGTTCTGAAACAGGGGCTATTCTATGGCTACACCTTC
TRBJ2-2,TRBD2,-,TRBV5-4,CASSRWRESTGELFF,TGTGCCAGCAGCCGCTGGCGGGAGAGCACCGGGGAGCTGTTTTTT
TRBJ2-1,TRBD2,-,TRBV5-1,CASSKGTSGSSYNEQFF,TGCGCCAGCAGCAAAGGGACTAGCGGGAGCTCCTACAATGAGCAGTTCTTC
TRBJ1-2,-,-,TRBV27,CASSRSRQVFYGYTF,TGTGCCAGCAGTAGGTCGCGGCAGGTCTTCTATGGCTACACCTTC
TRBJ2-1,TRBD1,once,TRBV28,CASSAQSADRGYNEQFF,TGTGCCAGCAGTGCCCAGTCTGCCGACAGGGGCTACAATGAGCAGTTCTTC
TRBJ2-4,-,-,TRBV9,CASSAPSLAKNIQYF,TGTGCCAGCAGCGCCCCTAGCTTGGCCAAAAACATTCAGTACTTC
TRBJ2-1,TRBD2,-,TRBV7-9,CASTIEAGPYNEQFF,TGTGCCAGCACCATAGAAGCGGGGCCCTACAATGAGCAGTTCTTC
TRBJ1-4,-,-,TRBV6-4,CASSVDSENEKLFF,TGTGCCAGCAGTGTGGACAGCGAGAATGAAAAACTGTTTTTT
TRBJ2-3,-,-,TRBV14,CASSREMADTQYF,TGTGCCAGCAGCCGGGAGATGGCAGATACGCAGTATTTT
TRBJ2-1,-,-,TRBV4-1,CASSLWGDYEQFF,TGCGCCAGCAGCCTATGGGGGGACTATGAGCAGTTCTTC
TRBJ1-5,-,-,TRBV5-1,CASSLAGGSNQPQHF,TGCGCCAGCAGCTTGGCCGGTGGAAGCAATCAGCCCCAGCATTTT
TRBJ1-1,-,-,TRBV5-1,CASSLSTGASTEAFF,TGCGCCAGCAGCTTGTCGACGGGGGCGAGCACTGAAGCTTTCTTT
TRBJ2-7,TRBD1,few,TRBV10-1,CARTGTGPYEQYF,TGCGCCAGAACCGGGACAGGGCCCTACGAGCAGTACTTC
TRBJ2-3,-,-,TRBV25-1,CASGGQDTDTQYF,TGTGCCAGCGGCGGGCAAGACACAGATACGCAGTATTTT
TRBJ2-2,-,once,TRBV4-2,CASSQDREWTGELFF,TGTGCCAGCAGCCAAGATCGCGAATGGACCGGGGAGCTGTTTTTT
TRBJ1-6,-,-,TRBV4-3,CASSQDPNSPLHF,TGCGCCAGCAGCCAAGATCCCAATTCACCCCTCCACTTT
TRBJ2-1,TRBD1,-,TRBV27,CASSLYNPGTGTYNEQFF,TGTGCCAGCAGTTTATACAATCCCGGGACAGGGACTTACAATGAGCAGTTCTTC
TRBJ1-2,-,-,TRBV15,CATSRVSDRFYGYTF,TGTGCCACCAGCAGAGTTTCCGACAGGTTCTATGGCTACACCTTC
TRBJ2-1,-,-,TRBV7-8,CASSQQESGVHNEQFF,TGTGCCAGCAGCCAACAGGAATCTGGGGTGCACAATGAGCAGTTCTTC
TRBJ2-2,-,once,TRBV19,CASSPQGNTGELFF,TGTGCCAGTAGTCCCCAGGGGAACACCGGGGAGCTGTTTTTT